This entry describes one TCR beta chain. It has no known antigen specificity. The sample holds no much larger clone one base away, and base qualities are not on file. This sample stems from a study of shared clonotypes between healthy human individuals (dated by TCRdb to the early 2020s). Concerning the study at large: Three men and a couple of women, aged 18 to 49 years, made up the cohort. The study deeply sequenced blood TCR repertoires of about five healthy adults to estimate repertoire size and the extent of clonotype sharing between individuals. Libraries were prepared and TCR repertoires were sequenced by different laboratories using diverse techniques, in order to increase sequencing depth and limit assay-specific biases. Each donor's leukapheresis produced roughly between roughly 0.85 and 9.5 billion PBMCs. What the study reported, not specific to this receptor: Only blood was sampled, and tissue TCR repertoires likely differ from those in blood. Because the study included only a small number of donors, the genetic and exposure-history diversity represented was limited. Pairwise subsampling indicated that sequencing depth was expected to affect the degree of clonotype sharing among donors.

The donors were healthy, HIV-negative adults who had no recently reported acute infections or vaccinations. Every donor was a Caucasian adult living in Nashville, Tennessee, USA. For unsorted samples, 90 million or so PBMCs were counted and genomic DNA was extracted with the QIAamp DNA Blood Mini kit. After blood collection by leukapheresis, PBMCs were isolated using Ficoll-Histopaque density gradient centrifugation and then cryopreserved in the vapor phase of liquid nitrogen. Inclusive of the bounding cysteine and phenylalanine, the CDR3 is 14 residues long. The entry retains the CDR3 DNA only, 42 bases that are in frame from base 1. V trim: 7 bases; J trim: 2 bases; unmatched bases: 8. In the germline V gene (reference sequence), CDR1 corresponds to WNHNN and CDR2 to SYGVQD. Using the deep immunoSEQ assay, TCR CDR3 regions were amplified from genomic DNA by multiplex PCR. Extracted genomic DNA from each cell subset was spread evenly across all wells of several immunoSEQ 96-well plates, with each plate serving as a replicate. For unsorted PBMC, roughly 270 ng genomic DNA, equal to about 30,000 T cell genomes, was loaded into each replicate PCR. Genomic DNA from unsorted PBMC was sequenced over ten immunoSEQ deep assay plates. Purified libraries were measured with a Qubit 3.0 fluorometer, size-checked on a Bioanalyzer 2100, and measured again with the KAPA Library Quantification kit. Every immunoSEQ 96-well plate was sequenced on a separate single-read 150-cycle Illumina NextSeq 550 flow cell. As for the original processing: Because the immunoSEQ output included only junctional sequences and no quality scores, the filtering could not be the same as the filtering used for full-length reads. Sequences were annotated with PyIR, a Python wrapper for IgBLAST v1.9, and V/J genes and CDR3 were assigned using IMGT germline references. Any read was removed if the V/J assignment was weak (E-value above 1e-6), the CDR3 was missing, or the read contained stop codons, out-of-frame junctions, or ambiguous translated residues. A V3J clonotype was defined by an identical inferred V gene, J gene, and CDR3 amino acid sequence. Percentage overlap between repertoires was calculated by dividing the number of shared unique clonotypes by the size of the smaller repertoire. Three approaches were used to assess repertoire richness: RTK rarefaction, the Chao1 estimator, and Recon v2.1 estimates of unobserved clonotypes. Held by TCRdb, this immuneACCESS table contains in-frame sequences only and omits some clones. Under half of the omission traces to an unresolved V gene where checked; the cause of the rest is unknown. V and J calls and clone size are as listed in that table; D and trimming were resolved from the DNA. Across this sample there are about 470,000 clones, with roughly 80% seen only once. The ten largest clones add up to over 10% of the sample.

Recombination linked TRBV10-1 to TRBJ2-7; TRBD1 agrees with 7 junctional bases. Sequencing was done on a sample of PBMCs. The sequence came from a middle-aged woman in good health. Some clones in this sample may be carry-over from other donors' samples. The DNA sequence is as follows: TGCGCCAGCATCGGGGACAGAGATCCCTACGAGCAGTACTTC. Translated, this gives CASIGDRDPYEQYF.